The rows below give T cell receptor beta chains drawn from one sample of a study of beta chain features in type 1 diabetes. The assay was immunoSEQ multiplex PCR, and TCRdb's table has in-frame clones only and misses some. The table includes approximately 160,000 clones, 63% detected once. Sequenced input: naive CD4+ T cells from blood. These TCRs come from a man younger than 40 with type 1 diabetes. Both conserved end residues are part of each CDR3. A D gene is named only where the DNA matches it firmly. Clone size appears in some rows only: once, few, many, or a class for an expanded clone.

v_call	d_call	j_call	clone_size	cdr3_aa	cdr3_nt
TRBV28	NA	TRBJ1-6	NA	CASSAPTGSGSPLHF	TGTGCCAGCAGTGCCCCTACAGGGTCCGGGTCACCCCTCCACTTT
TRBV5-1	TRBD1	TRBJ1-6	NA	CASSFDRGRNSPLHF	TGCGCCAGCAGCTTCGACAGGGGGCGGAATTCACCCCTCCACTTT
TRBV9	TRBD2	TRBJ2-7	NA	CASSEGLAGYEQYF	TGTGCCAGCAGCGAGGGACTAGCGGGCTACGAGCAGTACTTC
TRBV29-1	NA	TRBJ1-4	once	CSVMWESGVMREKLFF	TGCAGCGTAATGTGGGAATCGGGGGTAATGAGGGAAAAACTGTTTTTT
TRBV15	TRBD2	TRBJ2-3	NA	CATSRDLAGGPVTQYF	TGTGCCACCAGCAGAGATCTAGCGGGGGGTCCAGTCACGCAGTATTTT
TRBV2	NA	TRBJ1-4	once	CASSGDGQLTKLFF	TGTGCCAGCAGTGGAGACGGACAGCTGACGAAACTGTTTTTT
TRBV9	NA	TRBJ2-3	NA	CASSATNTDTQYF	TGTGCCAGCAGCGCAACTAACACAGATACGCAGTATTTT
TRBV30	TRBD1	TRBJ1-1	few	CAWRDRANTEAFF	TGTGCCTGGAGGGACAGGGCTAACACTGAAGCTTTCTTT
TRBV9	TRBD2	TRBJ2-3	NA	CASSVRGLADTDTQYF	TGTGCCAGCAGCGTAAGAGGGCTAGCGGACACAGATACGCAGTATTTT
TRBV30	NA	TRBJ2-5	NA	CAWSSGARETQYF	TGTGCCTGGAGTTCGGGGGCACGGGAGACCCAGTACTTC
TRBV29-1	TRBD2	TRBJ2-5	NA	CSVDGGGNF	TGCAGCGTTGATGGCGGGGGTAACTTC
TRBV30	NA	TRBJ1-1	NA	CAWSVLGTNTEAFF	TGTGCCTGGAGTGTACTGGGGACGAACACTGAAGCTTTCTTT
TRBV4-3	NA	TRBJ2-5	once	CASSLRRDQETQYF	TGCGCCAGCAGCCTCCGGAGGGACCAAGAGACCCAGTACTTC
TRBV23-1	TRBD1	TRBJ1-1	NA	CASRVGTEEMNTEAFF	TGCGCCAGCAGGGTGGGGACAGAAGAGATGAACACTGAAGCTTTCTTT
TRBV5-1	TRBD1	TRBJ2-2	NA	CASSSGTGVITGELFF	TGCGCCAGCAGCTCAGGGACAGGGGTTATCACCGGGGAGCTGTTTTTT
TRBV25-1	NA	TRBJ2-7	NA	CASSDQATYEQYF	TGTGCCAGCAGTGACCAGGCCACCTACGAGCAGTACTTC
TRBV28	TRBD1	TRBJ2-5	few	CASSMGQGAGETQYF	TGTGCCAGCAGTATGGGACAGGGGGCGGGAGAGACCCAGTACTTC
TRBV29-1	NA	TRBJ2-7	NA	CSVGDRRGEQYF	TGCAGCGTTGGCGACAGGAGGGGGGAGCAGTACTTC